Listed below are T cell receptor beta chains from one sample, sequenced in a study of T cell clones after liver transplantation. Repertoires were generated with immunoSEQ multiplex PCR, while TCRdb's copy carries only in-frame clones and drops some. The sample includes around 78,000 clones, around four fifths of them seen just once. The sequencing here drew on CD4+ T cells from blood, taken at the 22-month timepoint. The receptors come from a human patient who received a liver transplant. Some T cells could come from the graft donor. The CDR3 runs from the conserved cysteine through the conserved F or W. The D gene is left open where the match is weak. Not all rows give a size; the values are once, few, many and, for expanded clones, a class.

clone_size: -; d_call: TRBD2; j_call: TRBJ2-3; v_call: TRBV14; cdr3_aa: CASSLPSGIKQYF; cdr3_nt: TGTGCCAGCAGCCTTCCTAGCGGGATTAAGCAGTATTTT
clone_size: -; d_call: TRBD1; j_call: TRBJ1-2; v_call: TRBV28; cdr3_aa: CASTQFRDRADGYTF; cdr3_nt: TGTGCCAGCACCCAATTCCGGGACAGGGCTGATGGCTACACCTTC
clone_size: medium-sized; d_call: TRBD1; j_call: TRBJ2-7; v_call: TRBV2; cdr3_aa: CASSRQGTGVGNEQYF; cdr3_nt: TGTGCCAGCAGCAGGCAGGGGACAGGGGTGGGCAACGAGCAGTACTTC
clone_size: once; d_call: -; j_call: TRBJ1-6; v_call: TRBV27; cdr3_aa: CASSHEAFRGDSPLHF; cdr3_nt: TGTGCCAGCAGCCATGAAGCATTCAGGGGAGACTCACCCCTCCACTTT
clone_size: -; d_call: TRBD1; j_call: TRBJ1-4; v_call: TRBV5-5; cdr3_aa: CASSLLGTVNEKLFF; cdr3_nt: TGTGCCAGCAGCCTGCTCGGGACAGTTAATGAAAAACTGTTTTTT
clone_size: once; d_call: TRBD1; j_call: TRBJ1-5; v_call: TRBV23-1; cdr3_aa: CASRQDSQTGGFQPQHF; cdr3_nt: TGCGCCAGCAGACAAGACAGTCAGACAGGGGGTTTTCAGCCCCAGCATTTT
clone_size: -; d_call: TRBD1; j_call: TRBJ1-5; v_call: TRBV7-2; cdr3_aa: CASSGTGRLGNQPQHF; cdr3_nt: TGTGCCAGCTCCGGGACAGGGCGCCTCGGCAATCAGCCCCAGCATTTT
clone_size: -; d_call: -; j_call: TRBJ1-5; v_call: TRBV11-1; cdr3_aa: CASSLALRFERYNQPQHF; cdr3_nt: TGTGCCAGCAGCTTAGCGCTAAGATTTGAACGATACAATCAGCCCCAGCATTTT
clone_size: -; d_call: -; j_call: TRBJ1-1; v_call: TRBV27; cdr3_aa: CASSPRDPRTEAFF; cdr3_nt: TGTGCCAGCAGTCCTAGGGACCCGAGGACTGAAGCTTTCTTT
clone_size: -; d_call: TRBD2; j_call: TRBJ2-3; v_call: TRBV7-2; cdr3_aa: CASSFPGGGWDTQYF; cdr3_nt: TGTGCCAGCAGCTTCCCGGGAGGGGGTTGGGATACGCAGTATTTT
clone_size: few; d_call: TRBD2; j_call: TRBJ2-7; v_call: TRBV6-5; cdr3_aa: CASSGTSGSLEQYF; cdr3_nt: TGTGCCTCCAGCGGGACTAGCGGTTCTTTAGAGCAGTACTTC
clone_size: -; d_call: -; j_call: TRBJ2-3; v_call: TRBV9; cdr3_aa: CASSIRPTDTQYF; cdr3_nt: TGTGCCAGCAGCATACGGCCCACAGATACGCAGTATTTT
clone_size: -; d_call: TRBD1; j_call: TRBJ1-2; v_call: TRBV15; cdr3_aa: CATSRVGQDYGYTF; cdr3_nt: TGTGCCACCAGCAGAGTGGGACAGGACTATGGCTACACCTTC
clone_size: many; d_call: -; j_call: TRBJ2-2; v_call: TRBV30; cdr3_aa: CAWSPPGGTPTGELFF; cdr3_nt: TGTGCCTGGAGTCCCCCAGGCGGGACTCCCACCGGGGAGCTGTTTTTT
clone_size: -; d_call: TRBD2; j_call: TRBJ2-6; v_call: TRBV5-4; cdr3_aa: CASSLRSSGGGANVLTF; cdr3_nt: TGTGCCAGCAGCTTGAGGTCTAGCGGGGGAGGGGCCAACGTCCTGACTTTC
clone_size: few; d_call: TRBD2; j_call: TRBJ2-7; v_call: TRBV28; cdr3_aa: CASRRGLAGAEQYF; cdr3_nt: TGTGCCAGCAGAAGAGGACTAGCGGGAGCAGAGCAGTACTTC
clone_size: -; d_call: -; j_call: TRBJ2-6; v_call: TRBV5-6; cdr3_aa: CASSFLSGANVLTF; cdr3_nt: TGTGCCAGCAGTTTCCTCTCTGGGGCCAACGTCCTGACTTTC
clone_size: -; d_call: -; j_call: TRBJ1-4; v_call: TRBV4-3; cdr3_aa: CASSQDRSRFEKLFF; cdr3_nt: TGCGCCAGCAGCCAAGATCGGAGTAGGTTTGAAAAACTGTTTTTT
clone_size: -; d_call: -; j_call: TRBJ1-3; v_call: TRBV6-1; cdr3_aa: CASRRREAGNTIYF; cdr3_nt: TGTGCCAGCAGACGCAGGGAAGCTGGAAACACCATATATTTT
clone_size: -; d_call: TRBD1; j_call: TRBJ1-2; v_call: TRBV28; cdr3_aa: CASSTGVLGGYTF; cdr3_nt: TGTGCCAGCAGTACAGGGGTGCTCGGTGGCTACACCTTC
clone_size: -; d_call: TRBD1; j_call: TRBJ1-5; v_call: TRBV19; cdr3_aa: CASRFGTGNQPQHF; cdr3_nt: TGTGCCAGTAGGTTTGGGACAGGTAATCAGCCCCAGCATTTT
clone_size: -; d_call: TRBD2; j_call: TRBJ2-1; v_call: TRBV28; cdr3_aa: CASSLLAGGSNEQFF; cdr3_nt: TGTGCCAGCAGCCTCCTAGCGGGAGGTTCCAATGAGCAGTTCTTC
clone_size: -; d_call: -; j_call: TRBJ2-3; v_call: TRBV18; cdr3_aa: CASSPPLGGRGTDTQYF; cdr3_nt: TGTGCCAGCTCACCACCCCTTGGGGGCCGGGGCACAGATACGCAGTATTTT
clone_size: -; d_call: TRBD1; j_call: TRBJ1-5; v_call: TRBV6-5; cdr3_aa: CASRATGGENQPQHF; cdr3_nt: TGTGCCAGCAGGGCAACAGGGGGCGAGAATCAGCCCCAGCATTTT
clone_size: -; d_call: -; j_call: TRBJ1-5; v_call: TRBV7-9; cdr3_aa: CASSAGGETQPQHF; cdr3_nt: TGTGCCAGCAGCGCAGGAGGGGAAACCCAGCCCCAGCATTTT
clone_size: -; d_call: -; j_call: TRBJ1-5; v_call: TRBV19; cdr3_aa: CASTPTGNQPQHF; cdr3_nt: TGTGCCAGTACCCCGACAGGCAATCAGCCCCAGCATTTT
clone_size: once; d_call: -; j_call: TRBJ1-1; v_call: TRBV6-1; cdr3_aa: CASRIDRANTEAFF; cdr3_nt: TGTGCCAGCAGGATAGATAGAGCGAACACTGAAGCTTTCTTT
clone_size: once; d_call: TRBD1; j_call: TRBJ1-6; v_call: TRBV7-6; cdr3_aa: CASSTDRFRPAGNSPLHF; cdr3_nt: TGTGCCAGCAGCACGGACAGGTTTCGCCCGGCTGGAAATTCACCCCTCCACTTT
clone_size: few; d_call: -; j_call: TRBJ2-2; v_call: TRBV9; cdr3_aa: CASSPAVGTTGELFF; cdr3_nt: TGTGCCAGCAGCCCAGCGGTGGGGACAACCGGGGAGCTGTTTTTT
clone_size: -; d_call: -; j_call: TRBJ2-5; v_call: TRBV6-5; cdr3_aa: CASKPGEARETQYF; cdr3_nt: TGTGCCAGCAAACCGGGGGAGGCTCGAGAGACCCAGTACTTC
clone_size: -; d_call: TRBD1; j_call: TRBJ1-2; v_call: TRBV5-1; cdr3_aa: CASSGGQGGNYTF; cdr3_nt: TGCGCCAGCAGCGGAGGACAGGGAGGGAACTACACCTTC
clone_size: -; d_call: -; j_call: TRBJ2-2; v_call: TRBV7-9; cdr3_aa: CASSRAGATGELFF; cdr3_nt: TGTGCCAGCTCAAGGGCGGGGGCTACCGGGGAGCTGTTTTTT
clone_size: -; d_call: -; j_call: TRBJ2-1; v_call: TRBV7-9; cdr3_aa: CASSLRESNNEQFF; cdr3_nt: TGTGCCAGCAGCTTAAGGGAGTCCAACAATGAGCAGTTCTTC
clone_size: -; d_call: -; j_call: TRBJ1-1; v_call: TRBV28; cdr3_aa: CASRIGHENTEAFF; cdr3_nt: TGTGCCAGCAGGATTGGACATGAGAACACTGAAGCTTTCTTT
clone_size: -; d_call: -; j_call: TRBJ2-7; v_call: TRBV21-1; cdr3_aa: CARGAYPYEQYF; cdr3_nt: TGTGCCCGTGGCGCCTATCCATACGAGCAGTACTTC
clone_size: once; d_call: -; j_call: TRBJ1-3; v_call: TRBV25-1; cdr3_aa: CASTPKSGNTIYF; cdr3_nt: TGTGCCAGCACCCCAAAGTCTGGAAACACCATATATTTT
clone_size: -; d_call: -; j_call: TRBJ2-3; v_call: TRBV10-3; cdr3_aa: CAISELGNTQYF; cdr3_nt: TGTGCCATCAGTGAGTTGGGTAATACGCAGTATTTT
clone_size: -; d_call: -; j_call: TRBJ2-1; v_call: TRBV7-2; cdr3_aa: CASSLRGWRNEQFF; cdr3_nt: TGTGCCAGCAGCCTAAGGGGATGGAGAAATGAGCAGTTCTTC
clone_size: -; d_call: TRBD1; j_call: TRBJ2-1; v_call: TRBV27; cdr3_aa: CASSSTGYNEQFF; cdr3_nt: TGTGCCAGCAGTTCGACAGGGTACAATGAGCAGTTCTTC
clone_size: -; d_call: -; j_call: TRBJ2-5; v_call: TRBV10-3; cdr3_aa: CAISDGSKTQYF; cdr3_nt: TGTGCCATCAGTGACGGATCGAAGACCCAGTACTTC
clone_size: -; d_call: TRBD2; j_call: TRBJ2-1; v_call: TRBV6-8; cdr3_aa: CAIPPGLAGANEQFF; cdr3_nt: TGTGCCATCCCCCCTGGGCTAGCGGGGGCCAATGAGCAGTTCTTC
clone_size: -; d_call: -; j_call: TRBJ2-5; v_call: TRBV18; cdr3_aa: CATSEQRETQYF; cdr3_nt: TGTGCCACCTCAGAACAGCGGGAGACCCAGTACTTC
clone_size: -; d_call: -; j_call: TRBJ1-3; v_call: TRBV11-2; cdr3_aa: CASSLRISGNTIYF; cdr3_nt: TGTGCCAGCAGCCTCAGGATCTCTGGAAACACCATATATTTT
clone_size: -; d_call: TRBD1; j_call: TRBJ2-3; v_call: TRBV7-2; cdr3_aa: CASSLTPGGAGADTQYF; cdr3_nt: TGTGCCAGCAGCCTAACCCCAGGGGGCGCCGGGGCAGATACGCAGTATTTT
clone_size: -; d_call: TRBD1; j_call: TRBJ2-3; v_call: TRBV5-1; cdr3_aa: CASSLAVTGDRTDTQYF; cdr3_nt: TGCGCCAGCAGCTTGGCGGTGACAGGGGACCGCACAGATACGCAGTATTTT
clone_size: -; d_call: TRBD2; j_call: TRBJ2-5; v_call: TRBV5-1; cdr3_aa: CASSWTSDPETQYF; cdr3_nt: TGCGCCAGCAGCTGGACTAGCGACCCGGAGACCCAGTACTTC
clone_size: -; d_call: -; j_call: TRBJ2-3; v_call: TRBV5-1; cdr3_aa: CASSLGTYYTDTQYF; cdr3_nt: TGCGCCAGCAGCTTGGGCACCTACTACACAGATACGCAGTATTTT
clone_size: -; d_call: TRBD2; j_call: TRBJ2-5; v_call: TRBV2; cdr3_aa: CASREKTSGGAETQYF; cdr3_nt: TGTGCCAGCAGAGAGAAGACTAGCGGGGGGGCCGAGACCCAGTACTTC
clone_size: few; d_call: -; j_call: TRBJ1-1; v_call: TRBV11-3; cdr3_aa: CASSGQNTEAFF; cdr3_nt: TGTGCCAGCAGCGGACAGAACACTGAAGCTTTCTTT
clone_size: -; d_call: TRBD1; j_call: TRBJ2-1; v_call: TRBV2; cdr3_aa: CASNPGPGGEQFF; cdr3_nt: TGTGCCAGCAACCCTGGGCCAGGGGGAGAGCAGTTCTTC
clone_size: -; d_call: -; j_call: TRBJ1-1; v_call: TRBV11-3; cdr3_aa: CASSRRGGEAFF; cdr3_nt: TGTGCCAGCAGTCGTAGGGGTGGTGAAGCTTTCTTT
clone_size: -; d_call: TRBD2; j_call: TRBJ2-7; v_call: TRBV28; cdr3_aa: CASGWTSGNYEQYF; cdr3_nt: TGTGCCAGCGGGTGGACTAGCGGGAACTACGAGCAGTACTTC
clone_size: -; d_call: -; j_call: TRBJ2-6; v_call: TRBV12-5; cdr3_aa: CASGLGQRQASSGANVLTF; cdr3_nt: TGTGCTAGTGGTTTGGGTCAGCGGCAGGCTAGCTCTGGGGCCAACGTCCTGACTTTC
clone_size: -; d_call: TRBD2; j_call: TRBJ2-3; v_call: TRBV7-2; cdr3_aa: CASSLRGGAPDTQYF; cdr3_nt: TGTGCCAGCAGCTTACGCGGGGGGGCCCCGGATACGCAGTATTTT
clone_size: once; d_call: -; j_call: TRBJ2-5; v_call: TRBV18; cdr3_aa: CASSPRGGREAGETQYF; cdr3_nt: TGTGCCAGCTCGCCCAGAGGGGGAAGGGAGGCTGGAGAGACCCAGTACTTC
clone_size: -; d_call: TRBD1; j_call: TRBJ2-7; v_call: TRBV6-1; cdr3_aa: CASRLPGTASYEQYF; cdr3_nt: TGTGCCAGCAGACTACCAGGGACAGCCTCCTACGAGCAGTACTTC